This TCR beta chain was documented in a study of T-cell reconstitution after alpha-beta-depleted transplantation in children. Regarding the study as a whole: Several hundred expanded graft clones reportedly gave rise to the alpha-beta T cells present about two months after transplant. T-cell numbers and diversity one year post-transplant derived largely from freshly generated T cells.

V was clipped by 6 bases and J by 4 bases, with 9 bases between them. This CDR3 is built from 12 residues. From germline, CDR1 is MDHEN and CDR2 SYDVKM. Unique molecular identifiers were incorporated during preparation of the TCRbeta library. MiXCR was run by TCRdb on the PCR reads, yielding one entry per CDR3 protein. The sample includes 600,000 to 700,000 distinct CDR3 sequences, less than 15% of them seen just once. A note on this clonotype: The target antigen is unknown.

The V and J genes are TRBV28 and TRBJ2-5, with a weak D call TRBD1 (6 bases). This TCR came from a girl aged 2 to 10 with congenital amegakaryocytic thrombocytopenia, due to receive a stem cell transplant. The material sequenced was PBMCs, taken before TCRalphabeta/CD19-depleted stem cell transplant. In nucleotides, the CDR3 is TGTGCCAGCAGGGGGGCCCCAGAGACCCAGTACTTC. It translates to CASRGAPETQYF.